This T cell receptor beta chain was identified during a study of T cell responses to AZD1222 COVID-19 vaccine. Points from the study as a whole: There were repertoire samples only from the period after the peak T cell response.

V was shortened by 2 bases and J by 5 bases, with 7 bases between the two germline ends. CDR1 and CDR2 (germline): SNHLY, FYNNEI. The length of the CDR3 is 13 residues. Comments on this clone: Its matching antigen is unknown.

The table came from immunoSEQ multiplex PCR; TCRdb's copy has only in-frame clones and leaves some out. The sample records about 150,000 clones, 90% to 95% being singletons. The V call is TRBV2, the J call TRBJ1-5; D uncertain. The TCR sequence derives from an adult who received the AZD1222 COVID-19 vaccine. The sequenced sample was peripheral blood, obtained 28 days after the second AZD1222 dose. The CDR3 is CASSERADQPQHF. CDR3 nucleotide sequence: TGTGCCAGCAGTGAAAGGGCGGATCAGCCCCAGCATTTT.